This T cell receptor (beta chain) originates from a study of shared clonotypes between healthy human individuals. V shed 0 bases and J shed 1 base, with 11 bases lying between them. CDR3 size: 16 residues. Germline CDR1 reads LGHNA; CDR2 reads YSLEER. Combination of CD45RO+ cells with CCR7-negative CD45RA+ TemRA cells was used for CD8 memory. Assay used: immunoSEQ multiplex PCR; TCRdb lists only in-frame clones, some missing. The profile shows 300,000 to 400,000 clones, around 90% of them singletons. Sequences were obtained from memory CD8+ T cells sorted from blood. Noted subset: CD45RO+ cells pooled with CCR7-negative TemRA cells. The source of this sequence is a man between 18 and 35 years old in good health. This sequence joins TRBV4-3 and TRBJ2-3; D is ambiguous. This CDR3 reads CASSQDPAPRTDTQYF. The CDR3 nucleotides are TGCGCCAGCAGCCAAGATCCAGCGCCACGCACAGATACGCAGTATTTT.